These 10 T cell receptor beta chains came from one sample sequenced in a study of T-cell reconstitution after alpha-beta-depleted transplantation in children. As it was prepared, the TCRbeta library received unique molecular identifiers. TCRdb re-called the PCR reads through MiXCR, storing one row per CDR3 protein. The table records some 440,000 distinct CDR3 sequences, roughly 16% of them present only once. The source material was PBMCs, mostly from graft donor cells, sampled 360 days after TCRalphabeta/CD19-depleted stem cell transplant. Receptor source: a boy under two years old who had a stem cell transplant for Wiskott-Aldrich syndrome, so the T cells may come from the graft donor.

V is TRBV6-5 and J is TRBJ2-7; unclear D gene. The CDR3 runs to 14 residues. Germline V gives CDR1 MNHEY, CDR2 SVGAGI. Trimming removed 0 bases from V and 1 base from J, with 7 bases in between. Here the CDR3 reads CASSYSAVSYEQYF. CDR3 DNA sequence: TGTGCCAGCAGTTACTCTGCGGTTTCCTACGAGCAGTACTTC.

The chain is built from TRBV7-9 and TRBJ1-3; D remains ambiguous. Germline loops: CDR1 SEHNR, CDR2 FQNEAQ (reference sequence). CDR3 length equals 15 residues. V shed 5 bases and J shed 0 bases, with 11 bases lying between them. The CDR3 DNA follows: TGTGCCAGCAGCCTCCGGCCCTACTCTGGAAACACCATATATTTT. Translated, it gives CASSLRPYSGNTIYF.

V and J are TRBV19 and TRBJ2-7; TRBD2 agrees at 8 bases. The CDR3 runs to 13 residues. CDR1 LNHDA and CDR2 SQIVND come from the germline V gene (reference sequence). With 7 bases clipped from V and 6 bases from J, the junction kept 8 bases outside the gene matches. The CDR3 DNA reads TGTGCCAGTACCATGAGCGGGAGCACCGAGCAGTACTTC. This translates into CASTMSGSTEQYF. The whole variable domain, filled in from reference TRBV19 and TRBJ2-7, reads DGGITQSPKYLFRKEGQNVTLSCEQNLNHDAMYWYRQDPGQGLRLIYYSQIVNDFQKGDIAEGYSVSREKKESFPLTVTSAQKNPTAFYLCASTMSGSTEQYFGPGTRLTVT.

This clonotype occurred a few times. In DNA form, the CDR3 reads TGTGCCACCAGTGATTTGTGGGGCAGGGGCACAGATACGCAGTATTTT. Protein sequence: CATSDLWGRGTDTQYF. The J gene is TRBJ2-3, the V gene TRBV24-1, with D maybe TRBD1 (5 bases). The CDR3 has 16 amino acids. V lost 0 bases to trimming and J lost 1 base, with 10 bases between them. Germline V gives CDR1 KGHDR, CDR2 SFDVKD.

A few counts support this clonotype. V is TRBV7-9 and J is TRBJ2-7; no clear D gene. The CDR3 extends over 12 amino acids. The germline gives CDR1 SEHNR, CDR2 FQNEAQ (reference sequence). V was pared by 5 bases and J by 2 bases, with 7 bases between. CDR3 coding DNA: TGTGCCAGCAGCAAGAGTACCTACGAGCAGTACTTC. Protein product: CASSKSTYEQYF.

The table lists this clonotype with a few counts. This chain uses TRBV3-1 with TRBJ2-5; no reliable D call. Trimming took off 1 base at V and 4 bases at J, with 19 bases between the two ends. Germline values: CDR1 LGHDT, CDR2 YNNKEL (reference sequence). This CDR3 contains 17 residues. CDR3 coding DNA: TGTGCCAGCAGCCAAGGAGGATGGGCAGGTCGGAGAGAGACCCAGTACTTC. Amino acid sequence: CASSQGGWAGRRETQYF.

This clonotype was counted between two and nine times. V and J are TRBV29-1 and TRBJ2-5; the D gene is possibly TRBD1 (6 bases). In germline, CDR1 is SQVTM, CDR2 ANQGSEA. The V end was cut by 4 bases, the J end by 5 bases, with 11 bases between. The CDR3 totals 12 residues. The CDR3 sequence is CSVGGRGETQYF. Written as DNA, the CDR3 is TGCAGCGTTGGGGGGCGCGGGGAGACCCAGTACTTC.

Details on this clonotype: One junction end does not reproduce the germline sequence, and a read error may be involved. The chain employs TRBV28 and TRBJ2-2, with D possibly matching TRBD2 (5 bases). The CDR3 length is 14 residues. Germline-derived CDR1 and CDR2 are MDHEN and SYDVKM. CDR3 DNA: TGTGCCAGCAGTCATCCAAGGATCTCCGGGGAGCTGATTTTT. Its translation is CASSHPRISGELIF.

The chain links TRBV9 to TRBJ2-3; 9 nucleotides match TRBD2. Germline CDR1 SGDLS, CDR2 YYNGEE. This CDR3 comprises 17 residues. The V and J ends lost 3 bases and 2 bases, in that order; junction bases with no gene match: 10. DNA for the CDR3: TGTGCCAGCAGCGAGGTAGGGGGGACTAGCTTCACAGATACGCAGTATTTT. Encoded protein: CASSEVGGTSFTDTQYF. The full variable domain, in which reference TRBV9 and TRBJ2-3 provide the parts outside the CDR3, is DSGVTQTPKHLITATGQRVTLRCSPRSGDLSVYWYQQSLDQGLQFLIQYYNGEERAKGNILERFSAQQFPDLHSELNLSSLELGDSALYFCASSEVGGTSFTDTQYFGPGTRLTVL.

This clonotype has only a few counts. V and J are TRBV10-3 and TRBJ2-1, with a possible D match to TRBD2 (7 bases). The V end was cut by 10 bases, the J end by 8 bases, with 18 bases between. The CDR3 contains 13 residues. The germline CDR1 and CDR2 sequences are ENHRY and SYGVKD. CDR3 sequence reads: CATGGGASDEQFF. The DNA of the CDR3 is TGTGCCACCGGAGGGGGGGCCTCGGATGAGCAGTTCTTC.